The present T cell receptor beta chain was sequenced within a study of OX40 agonist ivuxolimab in advanced cancers. The study sampled blood at baseline, cycle 4 day 1, and cycle 7 day 1. Germline CDR1 MNHNY, CDR2 SVGAGI (reference sequence). The CDR3 extends over 15 amino acids. Trimming stripped 11 bases from V and 0 bases from J, with 17 bases between. Clones were sequenced by immunoSEQ multiplex PCR, and TCRdb holds only the in-frame ones, with some missing. Seen here are some 80,000 clones, about 94% observed once, and the top ten hold over 20%. Study-wide results and caveats: CD8+ T cells averaged more expanded clones than CD4+.

About this clone itself: Its specificity is unknown.

The rearrangement links TRBV6-6 to TRBJ1-3; D is unresolved. Sample: CD4+ or CD8+ T cells sorted from blood, taken in a trial of the OX40 agonist ivuxolimab. The origin of this receptor is an adult with an advanced solid tumor such as melanoma, head and neck, liver or kidney cancer. CDR3 region: CAARPREHSGNTIYF. The CDR3 DNA follows: TGTGCCGCGAGACCTCGGGAGCACTCTGGAAACACCATATATTTT.